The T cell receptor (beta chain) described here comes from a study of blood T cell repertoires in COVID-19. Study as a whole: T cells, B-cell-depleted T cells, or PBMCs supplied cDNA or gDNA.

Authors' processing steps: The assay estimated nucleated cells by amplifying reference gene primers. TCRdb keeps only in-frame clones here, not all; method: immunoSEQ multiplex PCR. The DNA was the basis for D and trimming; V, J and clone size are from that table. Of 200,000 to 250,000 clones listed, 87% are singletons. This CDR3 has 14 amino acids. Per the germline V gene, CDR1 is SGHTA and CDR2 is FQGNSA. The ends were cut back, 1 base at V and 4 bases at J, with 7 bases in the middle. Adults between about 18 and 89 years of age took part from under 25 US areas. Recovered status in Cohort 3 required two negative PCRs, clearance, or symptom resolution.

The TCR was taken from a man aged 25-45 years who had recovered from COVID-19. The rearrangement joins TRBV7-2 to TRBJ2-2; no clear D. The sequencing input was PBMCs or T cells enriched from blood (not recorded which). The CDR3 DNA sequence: TGTGCCAGCAGCTTAGGAGGAAGCACCGGGGAGCTGTTTTTT. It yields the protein CASSLGGSTGELFF.